The clone carrying this TCR beta chain was picked up a small number of times. The antigen is unknown. RNA served as the template for amplifying TCR beta CDR3 regions. HTBI primers were employed in first-round RT-PCR, then a second-round multiplex PCR followed. TCRdb reprocessed the multiplex PCR reads via MiXCR and lists one record per CDR3 protein. This table holds 230,000 or so distinct CDR3 sequences, about 47% found once. Under 3 months in duration, the ophthalmopathy in affected donors had moderate-to-severe activity, CAS ≥3 and NOSPECS ≥4. This specimen comes from a study of Graves' ophthalmopathy and Graves' hyperthyroidism. Looking at the study overall: Pretreatment peripheral blood was obtained at initial diagnosis. Points from the study as a whole: Most thyroid clonotypes expanded beyond 0.001 frequency were also found in blood. With around 65% sensitivity and approximately 72% specificity, the model predicted ophthalmopathy progression.

The CDR3 loop spans 16 amino acids. Deletions cut 2 bases from V and 0 bases from J, with 13 bases between. Germline CDR1 MNHEY, CDR2 SVGAGI. J is TRBJ1-2 and V is TRBV6-5; D remains ambiguous. This TCR derives from an adult man with Graves' ophthalmopathy. The sequenced sample was peripheral blood. CDR3 in amino acids: CASSYRGGEANYGYTF. Written as DNA, the CDR3 is TGTGCCAGCAGTTACCGTGGAGGAGAAGCTAACTATGGCTACACCTTC.